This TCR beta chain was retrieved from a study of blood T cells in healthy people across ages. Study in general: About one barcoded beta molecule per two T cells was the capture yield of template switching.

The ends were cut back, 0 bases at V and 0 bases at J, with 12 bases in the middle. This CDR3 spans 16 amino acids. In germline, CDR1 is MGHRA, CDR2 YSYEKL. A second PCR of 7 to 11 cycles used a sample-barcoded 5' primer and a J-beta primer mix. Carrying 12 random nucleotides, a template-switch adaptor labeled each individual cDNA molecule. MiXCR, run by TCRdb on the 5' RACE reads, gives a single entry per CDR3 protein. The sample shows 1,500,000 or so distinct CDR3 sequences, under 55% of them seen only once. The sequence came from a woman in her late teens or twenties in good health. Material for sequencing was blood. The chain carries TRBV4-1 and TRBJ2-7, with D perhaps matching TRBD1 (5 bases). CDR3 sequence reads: CASSQEETVSSYEQYF. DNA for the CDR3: TGCGCCAGCAGCCAAGAAGAGACAGTGAGCTCCTACGAGCAGTACTTC.